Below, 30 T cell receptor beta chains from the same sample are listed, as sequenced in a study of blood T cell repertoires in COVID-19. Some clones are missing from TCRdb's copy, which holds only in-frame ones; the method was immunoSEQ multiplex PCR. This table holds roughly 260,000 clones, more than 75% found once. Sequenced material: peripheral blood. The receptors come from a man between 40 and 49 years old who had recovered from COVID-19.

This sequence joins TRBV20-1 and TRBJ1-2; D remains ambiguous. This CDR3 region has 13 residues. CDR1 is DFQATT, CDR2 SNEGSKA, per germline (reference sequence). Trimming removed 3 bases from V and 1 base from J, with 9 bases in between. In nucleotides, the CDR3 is TGCAGTGCTAGTCACAGTTTTAACTATGGCTACACCTTC. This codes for CSASHSFNYGYTF.

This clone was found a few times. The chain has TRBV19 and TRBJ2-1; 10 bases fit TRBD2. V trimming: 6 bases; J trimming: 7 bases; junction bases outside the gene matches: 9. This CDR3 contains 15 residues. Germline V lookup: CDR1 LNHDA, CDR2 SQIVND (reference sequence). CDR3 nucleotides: TGTGCCAGTAGCCAACCGCGGACTAGCGGTAATGAGCAGTTCTTC. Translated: CASSQPRTSGNEQFF.

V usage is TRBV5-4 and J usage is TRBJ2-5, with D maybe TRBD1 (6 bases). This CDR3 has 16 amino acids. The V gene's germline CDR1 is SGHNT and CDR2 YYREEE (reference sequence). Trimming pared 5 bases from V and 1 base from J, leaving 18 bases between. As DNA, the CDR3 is TGTGCCAGCAGTGTACAGGGCCTCCCTTTCCAAGAGACCCAGTACTTC. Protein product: CASSVQGLPFQETQYF.

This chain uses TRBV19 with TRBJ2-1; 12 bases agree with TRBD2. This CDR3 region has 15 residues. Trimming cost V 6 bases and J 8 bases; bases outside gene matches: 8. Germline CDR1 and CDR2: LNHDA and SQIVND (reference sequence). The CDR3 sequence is CASSPTSGGGYEQFF. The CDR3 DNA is TGTGCCAGTAGCCCGACTAGCGGGGGAGGGTATGAGCAGTTCTTC.

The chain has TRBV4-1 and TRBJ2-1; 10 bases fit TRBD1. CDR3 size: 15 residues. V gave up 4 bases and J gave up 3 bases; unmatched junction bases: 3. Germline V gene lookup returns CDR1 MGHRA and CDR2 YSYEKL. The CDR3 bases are TGCGCCAGCAGCCCCGGGACAGGGGTCTACAATGAGCAGTTCTTC. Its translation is CASSPGTGVYNEQFF.

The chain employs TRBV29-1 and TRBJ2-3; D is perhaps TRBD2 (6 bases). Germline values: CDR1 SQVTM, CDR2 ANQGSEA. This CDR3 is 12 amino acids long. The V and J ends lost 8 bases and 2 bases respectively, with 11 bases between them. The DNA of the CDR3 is TGCAGCTGGGCGGGGATCACAGATACGCAGTATTTT. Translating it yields CSWAGITDTQYF.

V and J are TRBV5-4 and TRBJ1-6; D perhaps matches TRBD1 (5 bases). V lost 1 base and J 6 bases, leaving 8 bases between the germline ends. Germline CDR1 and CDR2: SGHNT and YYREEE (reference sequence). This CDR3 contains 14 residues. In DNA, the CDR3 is TGTGCCAGCAGCTTGCAGGGTACTAATTCACCCCTCCACTTT. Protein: CASSLQGTNSPLHF.

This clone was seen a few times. CDR3 coding DNA: TGTGCCAGCAGTTACCCCCGGTCCCAAGGGGAGCTGTTTTTT. Protein: CASSYPRSQGELFF. The chain links TRBV6-2 or TRBV6-3 to TRBJ2-2, with D unclear. Germline values: CDR1 MNHEY, CDR2 SVGEGT. V was clipped by 2 bases and J by 8 bases, with 12 bases between them. The CDR3 contains 14 residues.

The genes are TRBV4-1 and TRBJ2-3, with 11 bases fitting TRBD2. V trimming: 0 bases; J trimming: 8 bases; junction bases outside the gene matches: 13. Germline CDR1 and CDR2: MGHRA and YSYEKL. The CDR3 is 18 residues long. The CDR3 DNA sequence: TGCGCCAGCAGCCAAGATAAATTAGGGGTAGCGGGAGGGGGTACGCAGTATTTT. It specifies CASSQDKLGVAGGGTQYF.

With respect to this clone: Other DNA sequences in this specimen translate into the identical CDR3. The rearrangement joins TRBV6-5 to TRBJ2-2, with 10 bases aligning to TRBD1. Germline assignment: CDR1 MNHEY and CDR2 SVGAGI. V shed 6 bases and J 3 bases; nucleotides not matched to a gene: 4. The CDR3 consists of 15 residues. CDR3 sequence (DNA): TGTGCCAGCAGACCCGACAGGGGGCACACCGGGGAGCTGTTTTTT. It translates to CASRPDRGHTGELFF.

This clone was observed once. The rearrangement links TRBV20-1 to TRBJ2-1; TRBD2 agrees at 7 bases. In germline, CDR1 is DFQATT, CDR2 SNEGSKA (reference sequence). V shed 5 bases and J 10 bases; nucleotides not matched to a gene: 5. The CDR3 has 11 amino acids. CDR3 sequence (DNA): TGCAGTGCTGGGCGGGGGTTAGAGCAGTTCTTC. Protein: CSAGRGLEQFF.

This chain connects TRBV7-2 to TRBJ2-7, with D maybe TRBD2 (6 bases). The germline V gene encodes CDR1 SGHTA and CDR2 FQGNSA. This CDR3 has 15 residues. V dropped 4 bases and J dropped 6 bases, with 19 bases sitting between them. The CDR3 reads CASSSTSGTSGEQYF. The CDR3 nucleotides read TGTGCCAGCAGCTCTACGTCAGGGACTTCAGGCGAGCAGTACTTC.

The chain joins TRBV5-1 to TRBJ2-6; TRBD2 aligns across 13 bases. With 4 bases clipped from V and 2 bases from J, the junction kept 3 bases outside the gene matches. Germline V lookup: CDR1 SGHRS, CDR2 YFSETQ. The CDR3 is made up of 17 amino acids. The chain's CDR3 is CASSRGLAGAGANVLTF. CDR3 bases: TGCGCCAGCAGCCGCGGACTAGCGGGAGCTGGGGCCAACGTCCTGACTTTC.

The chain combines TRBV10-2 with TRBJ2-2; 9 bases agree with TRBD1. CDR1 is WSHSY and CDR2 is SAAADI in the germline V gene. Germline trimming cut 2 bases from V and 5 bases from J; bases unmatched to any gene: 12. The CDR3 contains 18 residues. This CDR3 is CASSEGGRGTGWTGELFF. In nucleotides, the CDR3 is TGCGCCAGCAGTGAGGGGGGTCGGGGGACAGGGTGGACCGGGGAGCTGTTTTTT.

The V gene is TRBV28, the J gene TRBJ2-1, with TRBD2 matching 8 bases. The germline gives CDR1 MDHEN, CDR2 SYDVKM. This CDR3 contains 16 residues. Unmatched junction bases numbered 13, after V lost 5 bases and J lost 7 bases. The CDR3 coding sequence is TGTGCCAGCAGTAGGAGCGGGAGCTTAATAAGAAATGAGCAGTTCTTC. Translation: CASSRSGSLIRNEQFF.

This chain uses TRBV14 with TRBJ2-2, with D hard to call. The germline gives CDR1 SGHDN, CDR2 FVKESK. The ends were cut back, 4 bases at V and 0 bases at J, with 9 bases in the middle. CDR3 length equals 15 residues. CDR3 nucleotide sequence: TGTGCCAGCAGCCGTGCGGATCCGAACACCGGGGAGCTGTTTTTT. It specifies CASSRADPNTGELFF. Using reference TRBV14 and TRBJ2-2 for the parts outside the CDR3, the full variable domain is EAGVTQFPSHSVIEKGQTVTLRCDPISGHDNLYWYRRVMGKEIKFLLHFVKESKQDESGMPNNRFLAERTGGTYSTLKVQPAELEDSGVYFCASSRADPNTGELFFGEGSRLTVL.

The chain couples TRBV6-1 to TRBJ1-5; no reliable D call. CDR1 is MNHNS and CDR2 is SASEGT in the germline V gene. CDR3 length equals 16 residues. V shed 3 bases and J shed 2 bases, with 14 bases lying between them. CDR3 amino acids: CASSESRGRGNQPQHF. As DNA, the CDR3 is TGTGCCAGCAGTGAGTCTCGGGGTCGGGGCAATCAGCCCCAGCATTTT.

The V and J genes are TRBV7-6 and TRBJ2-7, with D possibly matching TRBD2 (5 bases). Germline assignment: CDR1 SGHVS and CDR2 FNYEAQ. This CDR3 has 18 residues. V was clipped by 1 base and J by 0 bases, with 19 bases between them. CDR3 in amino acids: CASSLDPVGGLNSYEQYF. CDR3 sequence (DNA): TGTGCCAGCAGCTTAGATCCGGTGGGCGGGTTAAACTCCTACGAGCAGTACTTC.

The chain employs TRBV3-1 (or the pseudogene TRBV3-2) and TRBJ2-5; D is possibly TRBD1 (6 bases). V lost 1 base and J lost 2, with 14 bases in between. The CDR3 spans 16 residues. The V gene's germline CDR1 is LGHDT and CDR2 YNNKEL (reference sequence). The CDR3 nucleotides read TGTGCCAGCAGCCAAGTACAGGGTGGGTCGCAAGAGACCCAGTACTTC. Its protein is CASSQVQGGSQETQYF.

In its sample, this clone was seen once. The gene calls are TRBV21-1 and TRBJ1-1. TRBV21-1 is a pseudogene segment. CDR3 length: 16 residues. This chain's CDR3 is CASSKARQWGGSEAFF. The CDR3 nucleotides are TGTGCCAGCAGCAAAGCGAGGCAGTGGGGAGGTTCTGAAGCTTTCTTT.

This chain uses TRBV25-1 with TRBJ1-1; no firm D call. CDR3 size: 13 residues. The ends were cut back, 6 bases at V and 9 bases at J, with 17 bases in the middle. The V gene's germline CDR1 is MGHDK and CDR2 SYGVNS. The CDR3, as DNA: TGTGCCAGCAGCCCCGGACTGGGCAGGAAAGCTTTCTTT. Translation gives CASSPGLGRKAFF.

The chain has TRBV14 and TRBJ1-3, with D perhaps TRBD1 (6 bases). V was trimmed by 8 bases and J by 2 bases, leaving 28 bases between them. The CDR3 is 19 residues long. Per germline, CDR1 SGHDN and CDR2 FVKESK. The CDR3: CASPLNHRDTPSTGNTIYF. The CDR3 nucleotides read TGTGCCAGCCCTCTTAATCACCGGGACACTCCCAGCACTGGAAACACCATATATTTT.

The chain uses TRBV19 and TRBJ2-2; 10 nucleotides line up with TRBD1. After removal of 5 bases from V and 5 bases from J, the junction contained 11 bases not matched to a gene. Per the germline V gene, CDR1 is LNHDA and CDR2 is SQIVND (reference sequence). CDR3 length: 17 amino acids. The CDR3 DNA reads TGTGCCAGTAGTCAAGTAGGGGGACAGGGGATAACCGGGGAGCTGTTTTTT. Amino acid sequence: CASSQVGGQGITGELFF.

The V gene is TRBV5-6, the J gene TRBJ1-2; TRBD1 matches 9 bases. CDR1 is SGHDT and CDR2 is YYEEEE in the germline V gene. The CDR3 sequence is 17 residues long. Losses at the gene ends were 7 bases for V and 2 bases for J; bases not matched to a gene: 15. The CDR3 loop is CASLWYRGGQGNYGYTF. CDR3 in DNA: TGTGCCAGCTTATGGTACCGGGGAGGACAGGGGAACTATGGCTACACCTTC.

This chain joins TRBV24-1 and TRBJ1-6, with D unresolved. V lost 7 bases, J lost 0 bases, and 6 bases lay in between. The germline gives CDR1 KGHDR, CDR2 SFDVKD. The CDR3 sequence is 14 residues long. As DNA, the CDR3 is TGTGCCACCAGCTCGAGCTCCTATAATTCACCCCTCCACTTT. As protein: CATSSSSYNSPLHF.

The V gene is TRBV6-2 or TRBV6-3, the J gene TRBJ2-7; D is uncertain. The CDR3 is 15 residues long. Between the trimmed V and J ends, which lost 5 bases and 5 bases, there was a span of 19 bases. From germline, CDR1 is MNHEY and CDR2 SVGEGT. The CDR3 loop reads CASSTLGLPWDEQYF. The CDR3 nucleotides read TGTGCCAGCAGTACCCTGGGCCTTCCTTGGGACGAGCAGTACTTC.

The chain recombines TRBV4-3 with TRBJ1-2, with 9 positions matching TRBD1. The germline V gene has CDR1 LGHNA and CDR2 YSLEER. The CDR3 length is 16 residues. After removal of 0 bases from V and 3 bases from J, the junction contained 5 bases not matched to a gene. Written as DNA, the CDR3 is TGCGCCAGCAGCCAAGACGCCGGGACAGGGTACTATGGCTACACCTTC. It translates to CASSQDAGTGYYGYTF.

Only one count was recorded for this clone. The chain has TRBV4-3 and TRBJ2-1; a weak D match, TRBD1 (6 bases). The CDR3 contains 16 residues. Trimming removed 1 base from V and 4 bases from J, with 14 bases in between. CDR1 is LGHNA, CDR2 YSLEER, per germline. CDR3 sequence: CASSQGTVRGYNEQFF. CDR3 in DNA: TGCGCCAGCAGCCAAGGGACAGTCCGAGGGTACAATGAGCAGTTCTTC.

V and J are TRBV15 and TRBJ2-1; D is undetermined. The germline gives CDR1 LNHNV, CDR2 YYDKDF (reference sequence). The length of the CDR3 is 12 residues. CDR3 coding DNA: TGTGTCAGTCCACGAATATTTGATGAGCAGTTCTTC. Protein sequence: CVSPRIFDEQFF.

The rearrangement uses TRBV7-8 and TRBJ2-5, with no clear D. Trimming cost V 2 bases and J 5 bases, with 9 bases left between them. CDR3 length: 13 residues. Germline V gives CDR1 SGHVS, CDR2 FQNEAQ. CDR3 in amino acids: CASSLSLPETQYF. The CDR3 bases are TGTGCCAGCAGCTTATCTCTCCCGGAGACCCAGTACTTC.